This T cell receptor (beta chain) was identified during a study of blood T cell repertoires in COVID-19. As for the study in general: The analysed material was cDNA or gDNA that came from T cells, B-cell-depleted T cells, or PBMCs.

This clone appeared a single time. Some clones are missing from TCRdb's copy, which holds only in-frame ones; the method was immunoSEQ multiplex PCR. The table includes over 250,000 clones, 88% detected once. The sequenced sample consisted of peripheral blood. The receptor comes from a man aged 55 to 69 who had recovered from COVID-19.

The CDR3 DNA sequence: TGTGCCACCAGCAGAGAAGGGGTTTCTTTCGGGCTTAACTACACCTTC. This codes for CATSREGVSFGLNYTF. The chain recombines TRBV15 with TRBJ1-2, with D possibly TRBD1 on 5 matching bases. V was pared by 0 bases and J by 10 bases, with 21 bases between. From germline, CDR1 is LNHNV and CDR2 YYDKDF (reference sequence). The CDR3 loop spans 16 amino acids.